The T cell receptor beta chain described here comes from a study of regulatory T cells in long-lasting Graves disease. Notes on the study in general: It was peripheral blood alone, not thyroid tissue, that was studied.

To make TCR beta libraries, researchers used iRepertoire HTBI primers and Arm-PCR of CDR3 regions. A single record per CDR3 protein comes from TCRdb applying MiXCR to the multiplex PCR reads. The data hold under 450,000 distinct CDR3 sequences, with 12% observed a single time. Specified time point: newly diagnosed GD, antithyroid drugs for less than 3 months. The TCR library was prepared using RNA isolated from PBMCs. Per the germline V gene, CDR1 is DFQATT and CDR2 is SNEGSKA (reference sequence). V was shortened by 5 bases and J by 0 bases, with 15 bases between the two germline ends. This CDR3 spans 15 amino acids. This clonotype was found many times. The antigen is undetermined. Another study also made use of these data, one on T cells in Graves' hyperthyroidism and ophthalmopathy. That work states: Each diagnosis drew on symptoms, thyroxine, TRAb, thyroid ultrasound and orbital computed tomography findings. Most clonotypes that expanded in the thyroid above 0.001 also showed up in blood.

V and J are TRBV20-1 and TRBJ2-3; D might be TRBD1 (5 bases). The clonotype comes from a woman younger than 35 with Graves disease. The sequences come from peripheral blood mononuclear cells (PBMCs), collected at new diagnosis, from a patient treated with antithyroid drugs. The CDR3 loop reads CSAGAGGISTDTQYF. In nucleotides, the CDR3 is TGCAGTGCTGGGGCAGGTGGGATTAGCACAGATACGCAGTATTTT.